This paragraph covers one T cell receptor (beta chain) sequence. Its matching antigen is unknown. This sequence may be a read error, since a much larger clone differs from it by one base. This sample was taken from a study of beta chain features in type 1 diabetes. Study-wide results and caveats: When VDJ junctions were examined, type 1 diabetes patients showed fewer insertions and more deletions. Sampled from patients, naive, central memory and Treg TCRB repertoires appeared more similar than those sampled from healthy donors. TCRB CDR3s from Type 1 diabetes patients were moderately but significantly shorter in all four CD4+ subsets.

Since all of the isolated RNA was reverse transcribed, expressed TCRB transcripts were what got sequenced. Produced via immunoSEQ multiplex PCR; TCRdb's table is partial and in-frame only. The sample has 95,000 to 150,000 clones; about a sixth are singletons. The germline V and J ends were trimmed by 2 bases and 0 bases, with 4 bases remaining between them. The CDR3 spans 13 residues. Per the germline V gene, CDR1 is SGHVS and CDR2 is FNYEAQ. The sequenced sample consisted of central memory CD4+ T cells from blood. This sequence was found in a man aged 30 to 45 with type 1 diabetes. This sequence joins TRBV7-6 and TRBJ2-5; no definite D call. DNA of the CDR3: TGTGCCAGCAGCTTAACGTACCAAGAGACCCAGTACTTC. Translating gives CASSLTYQETQYF.